Here is one T cell receptor (beta chain) with its context. Its target is unknown. These data originate in a study of CD8 T cells in Susac syndrome. Study-level results: As the study acknowledged, the number of individuals who were part of its TCR sequencing and HLA analysis was relatively small.

The CDR3 is made up of 15 amino acids. Trimming removed 0 bases from V and 8 bases from J; junction bases left unmatched: 4. Germline lookup yields CDR1 MNHEY and CDR2 SVGEGT. After extraction with the RNeasy kit, roughly 0.45 to 1 ug of the RNA was reverse transcribed using random hexamers. TCR beta CDR3 was amplified by immunoSEQ multiplex PCR. This amplification extended across 54 Vbeta and 13 Jbeta segments. TCRdb ran MiXCR on the immunoSEQ multiplex PCR reads and lists one entry per CDR3 protein. The table shows about 150,000 distinct CDR3 sequences, with about 94% occurring only once. Sequencing of TCR beta was performed on blood CD8+ and CD4+ T cells. The multiple sclerosis control group was made up of treatment-naive patients with stable or active relapsing-remitting disease.

The clonotype comes from a human donor with multiple sclerosis. This rearrangement joins TRBV6-2 or TRBV6-3 to TRBJ1-6; 7 bases align to TRBD1. Sequences were obtained from CD8+ T cells from PBMCs. The CDR3 nucleotides are TGTGCCAGCAGTTACTCGAGGGACAGAGATTCACCCCTCCACTTT. Translating gives CASSYSRDRDSPLHF.